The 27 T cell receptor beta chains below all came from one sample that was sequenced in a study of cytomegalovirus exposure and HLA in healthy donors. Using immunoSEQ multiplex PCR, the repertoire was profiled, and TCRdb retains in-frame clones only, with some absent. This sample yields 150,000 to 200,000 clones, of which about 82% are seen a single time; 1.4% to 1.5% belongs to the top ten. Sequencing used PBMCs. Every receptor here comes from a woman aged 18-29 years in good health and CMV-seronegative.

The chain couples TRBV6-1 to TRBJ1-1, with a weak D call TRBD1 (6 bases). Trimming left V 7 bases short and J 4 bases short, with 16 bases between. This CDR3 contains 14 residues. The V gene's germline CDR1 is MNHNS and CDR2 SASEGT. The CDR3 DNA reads TGTGCCAGCATCCTTAATACAGGGACCACTGAAGCTTTCTTT. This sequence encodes CASILNTGTTEAFF.

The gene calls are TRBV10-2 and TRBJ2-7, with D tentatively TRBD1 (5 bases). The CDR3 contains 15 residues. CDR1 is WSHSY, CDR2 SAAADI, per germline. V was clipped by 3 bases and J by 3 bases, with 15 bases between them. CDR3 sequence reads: CASSEGAVGYYEQYF. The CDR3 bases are TGCGCCAGCAGTGAAGGGGCAGTGGGTTACTACGAGCAGTACTTC.

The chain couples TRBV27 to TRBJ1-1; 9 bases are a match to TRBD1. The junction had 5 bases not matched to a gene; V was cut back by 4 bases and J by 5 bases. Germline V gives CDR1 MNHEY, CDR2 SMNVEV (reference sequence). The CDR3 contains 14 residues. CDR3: CASSSTTGGTEAFF. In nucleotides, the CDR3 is TGTGCCAGCAGTTCTACGACAGGGGGAACTGAAGCTTTCTTT.

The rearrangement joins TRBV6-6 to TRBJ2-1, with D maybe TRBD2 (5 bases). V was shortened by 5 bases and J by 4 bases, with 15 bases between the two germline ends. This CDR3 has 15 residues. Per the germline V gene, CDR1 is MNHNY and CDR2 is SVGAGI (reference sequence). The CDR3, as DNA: TGTGCCAGCAGTCCCAGAGGAGGCGCTTACAATGAGCAGTTCTTC. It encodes CASSPRGGAYNEQFF.

The CDR3 region is CASSPGQGWDEQYF. In nucleotides, the CDR3 is TGCGCCAGCAGCCCGGGACAGGGGTGGGACGAGCAGTACTTC. J is TRBJ2-7 and V is TRBV4-1; 10 positions agree with TRBD1. The germline gives CDR1 MGHRA, CDR2 YSYEKL. The junction had 5 bases not matched to a gene; V was cut back by 4 bases and J by 5 bases. The CDR3 contains 14 residues.

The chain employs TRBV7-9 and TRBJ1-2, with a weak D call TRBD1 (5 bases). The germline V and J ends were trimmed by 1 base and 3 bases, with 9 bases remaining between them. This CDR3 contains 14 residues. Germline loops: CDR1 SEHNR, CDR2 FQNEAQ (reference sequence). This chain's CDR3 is CASSLGGNHYGYTF. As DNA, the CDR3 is TGTGCCAGCAGCTTAGGGGGCAACCACTATGGCTACACCTTC. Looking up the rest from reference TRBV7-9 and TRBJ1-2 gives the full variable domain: DTGVSQNPRHKITKRGQNVTFRCDPISEHNRLYWYRQTLGQGPEFLTYFQNEAQLEKSRLLSDRFSAERPKGSFSTLEIQRTEQGDSAMYLCASSLGGNHYGYTFGSGTRLTVV.

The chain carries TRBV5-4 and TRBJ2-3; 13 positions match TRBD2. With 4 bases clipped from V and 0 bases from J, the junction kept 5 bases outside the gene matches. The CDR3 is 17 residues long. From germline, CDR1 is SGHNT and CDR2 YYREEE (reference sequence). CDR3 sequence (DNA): TGTGCCAGCAGCAAACCACTAGCGGGAGGGAGCACAGATACGCAGTATTTT. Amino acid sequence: CASSKPLAGGSTDTQYF.

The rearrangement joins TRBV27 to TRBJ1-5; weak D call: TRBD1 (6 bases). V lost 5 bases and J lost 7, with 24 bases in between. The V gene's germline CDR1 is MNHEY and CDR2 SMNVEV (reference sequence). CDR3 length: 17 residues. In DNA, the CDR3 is TGTGCCAGCAGTCCAGGGTCCCGGGACATACTCCGGCAGCCCCAGCATTTT. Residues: CASSPGSRDILRQPQHF.

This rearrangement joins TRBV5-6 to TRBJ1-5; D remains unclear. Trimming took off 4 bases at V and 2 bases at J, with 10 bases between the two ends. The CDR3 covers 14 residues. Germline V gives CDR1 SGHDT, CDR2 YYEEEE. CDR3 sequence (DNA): TGTGCCAGCAGCACCCGGGTAGGCAATCAGCCCCAGCATTTT. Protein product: CASSTRVGNQPQHF. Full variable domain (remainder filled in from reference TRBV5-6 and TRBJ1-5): DAGVTQSPTHLIKTRGQQVTLRCSPKSGHDTVSWYQQALGQGPQFIFQYYEEEERQRGNFPDRFSGHQFPNYSSELNVNALLLGDSALYLCASSTRVGNQPQHFGDGTRLSIL.

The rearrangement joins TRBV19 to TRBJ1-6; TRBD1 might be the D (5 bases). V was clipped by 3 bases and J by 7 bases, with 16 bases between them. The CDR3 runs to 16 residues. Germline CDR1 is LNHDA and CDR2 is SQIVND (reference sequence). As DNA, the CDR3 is TGTGCCAGTAGTATGGTCGGTCGACAGCAAAATTCACCCCTCCACTTT. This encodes CASSMVGRQQNSPLHF.

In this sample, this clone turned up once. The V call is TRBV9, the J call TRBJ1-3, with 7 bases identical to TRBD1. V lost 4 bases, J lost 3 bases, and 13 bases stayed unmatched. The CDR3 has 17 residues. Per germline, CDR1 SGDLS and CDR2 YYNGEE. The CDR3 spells CASSPAGTVVSGNTIYF. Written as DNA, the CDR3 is TGTGCCAGCAGCCCCGCCGGGACAGTCGTTAGTGGAAACACCATATATTTT. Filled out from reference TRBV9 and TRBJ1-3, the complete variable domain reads DSGVTQTPKHLITATGQRVTLRCSPRSGDLSVYWYQQSLDQGLQFLIQYYNGEERAKGNILERFSAQQFPDLHSELNLSSLELGDSALYFCASSPAGTVVSGNTIYFGEGSWLTVV.

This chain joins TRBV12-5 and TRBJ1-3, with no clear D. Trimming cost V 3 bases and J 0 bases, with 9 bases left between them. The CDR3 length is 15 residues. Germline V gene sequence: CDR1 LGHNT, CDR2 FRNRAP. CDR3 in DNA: TGTGCTAGTGGTTTCGGGGAAAACTCTGGAAACACCATATATTTT. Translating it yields CASGFGENSGNTIYF.

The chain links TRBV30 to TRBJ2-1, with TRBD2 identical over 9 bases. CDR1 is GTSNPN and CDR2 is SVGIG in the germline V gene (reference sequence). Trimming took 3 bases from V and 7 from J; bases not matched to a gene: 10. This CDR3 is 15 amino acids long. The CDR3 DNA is TGTGCCTGGAGCCGAAGCGGGAGGCCTACAAATGAGCAGTTCTTC. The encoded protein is CAWSRSGRPTNEQFF. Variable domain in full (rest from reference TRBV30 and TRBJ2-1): SQTIHQWPATLVQPVGSPLSLECTVEGTSNPNLYWYRQAAGRGLQLLFYSVGIGQISSEVPQNLSASRPQDRQFILSSKKLLLSDSGFYLCAWSRSGRPTNEQFFGPGTRLTVL.

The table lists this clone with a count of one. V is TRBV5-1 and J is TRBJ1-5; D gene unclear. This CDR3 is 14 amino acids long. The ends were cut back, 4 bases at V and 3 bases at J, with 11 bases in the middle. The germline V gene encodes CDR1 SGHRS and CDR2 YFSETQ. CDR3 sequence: CASSSDGYNQPQHF. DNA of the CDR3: TGCGCCAGCAGCAGTGACGGGTACAATCAGCCCCAGCATTTT.

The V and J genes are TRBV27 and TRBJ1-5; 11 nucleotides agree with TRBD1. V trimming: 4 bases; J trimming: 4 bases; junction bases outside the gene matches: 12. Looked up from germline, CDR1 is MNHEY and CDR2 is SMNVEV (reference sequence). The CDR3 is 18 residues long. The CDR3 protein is CASSSLTTGTGGNQPQHF. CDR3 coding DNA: TGTGCCAGCAGTTCTCTCACTACCGGGACAGGGGGGAATCAGCCCCAGCATTTT.

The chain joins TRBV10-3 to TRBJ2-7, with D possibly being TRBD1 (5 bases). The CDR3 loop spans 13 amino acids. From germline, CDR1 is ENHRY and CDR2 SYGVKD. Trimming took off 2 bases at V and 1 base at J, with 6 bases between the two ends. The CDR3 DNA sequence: TGTGCCATCAGTGAGGGGGCTTCCTACGAGCAGTACTTC. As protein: CAISEGASYEQYF.

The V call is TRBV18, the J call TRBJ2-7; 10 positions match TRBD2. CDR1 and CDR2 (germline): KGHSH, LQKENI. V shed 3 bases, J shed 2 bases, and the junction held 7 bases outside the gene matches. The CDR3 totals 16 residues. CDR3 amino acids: CASSPALAGEAYEQYF. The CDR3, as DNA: TGTGCCAGCTCACCGGCCCTAGCGGGGGAAGCCTACGAGCAGTACTTC.

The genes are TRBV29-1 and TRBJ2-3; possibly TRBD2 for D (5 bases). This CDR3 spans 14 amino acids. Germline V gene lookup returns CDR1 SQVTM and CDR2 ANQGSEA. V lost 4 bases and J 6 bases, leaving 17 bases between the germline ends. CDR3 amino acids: CSVVEGIVGDTQYF. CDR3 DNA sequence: TGCAGCGTTGTCGAGGGAATTGTGGGGGATACGCAGTATTTT.

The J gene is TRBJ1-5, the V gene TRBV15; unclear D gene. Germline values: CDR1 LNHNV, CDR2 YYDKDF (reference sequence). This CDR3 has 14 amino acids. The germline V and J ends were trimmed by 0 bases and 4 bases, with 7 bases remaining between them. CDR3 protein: CATSRDLQNQPQHF. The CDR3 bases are TGTGCCACCAGCAGAGATCTTCAGAATCAGCCCCAGCATTTT.

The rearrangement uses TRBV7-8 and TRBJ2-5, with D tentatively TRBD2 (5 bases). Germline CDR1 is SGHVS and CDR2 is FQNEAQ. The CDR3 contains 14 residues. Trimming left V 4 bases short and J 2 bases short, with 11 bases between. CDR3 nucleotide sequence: TGTGCCAGCAGCTCCCTAGCCGCACAAGAGACCCAGTACTTC. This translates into CASSSLAAQETQYF.

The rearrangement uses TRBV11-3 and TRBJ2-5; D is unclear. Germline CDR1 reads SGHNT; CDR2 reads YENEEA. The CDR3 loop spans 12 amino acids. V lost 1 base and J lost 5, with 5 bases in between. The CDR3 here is CASSLVGETQYF. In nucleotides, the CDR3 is TGTGCCAGCAGCTTAGTCGGTGAGACCCAGTACTTC.

This CDR3 is CATSSRDRATDTQYF. CDR3 DNA: TGTGCCACCAGTTCCCGGGACAGGGCAACAGATACGCAGTATTTT. The rearrangement links TRBV15 to TRBJ2-3; 9 nucleotides line up with TRBD1. The CDR3 loop spans 15 amino acids. V shed 6 bases and J 3 bases; nucleotides not matched to a gene: 7. The germline gives CDR1 LNHNV, CDR2 YYDKDF (reference sequence).

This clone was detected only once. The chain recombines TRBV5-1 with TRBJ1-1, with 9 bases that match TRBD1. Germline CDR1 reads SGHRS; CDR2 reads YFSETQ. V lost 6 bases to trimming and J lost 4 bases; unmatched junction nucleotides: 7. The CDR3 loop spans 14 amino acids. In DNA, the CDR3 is TGCGCCAGCATACTCGGGACAGGGACCACTGAAGCTTTCTTT. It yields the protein CASILGTGTTEAFF.

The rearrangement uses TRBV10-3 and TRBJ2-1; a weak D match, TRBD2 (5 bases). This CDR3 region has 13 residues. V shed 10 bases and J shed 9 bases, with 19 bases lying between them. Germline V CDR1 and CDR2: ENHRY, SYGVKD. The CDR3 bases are TGTGCCACCGTCCAGGCGGGCACAGTTGAGCAGTTCTTC. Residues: CATVQAGTVEQFF.

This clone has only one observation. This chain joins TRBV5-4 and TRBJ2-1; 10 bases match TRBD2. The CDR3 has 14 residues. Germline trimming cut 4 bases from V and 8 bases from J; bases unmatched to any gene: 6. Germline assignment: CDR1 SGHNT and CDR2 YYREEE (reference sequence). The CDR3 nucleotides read TGTGCCAGCAGCAAGGGACTAGCGAGCGATGAGCAGTTCTTC. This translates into CASSKGLASDEQFF.

The CDR3 nucleotides are TGTGCCAGCAGTTCCGGACAGTTTAACACTGAAGCTTTCTTT. Amino acid sequence: CASSSGQFNTEAFF. The chain has TRBV6-5 and TRBJ1-1; maybe TRBD1 (6 bases). V was cut by 4 bases and J by 2 bases, with 11 bases left in between. The CDR3 has 14 amino acids. In germline, CDR1 is MNHEY, CDR2 SVGAGI.

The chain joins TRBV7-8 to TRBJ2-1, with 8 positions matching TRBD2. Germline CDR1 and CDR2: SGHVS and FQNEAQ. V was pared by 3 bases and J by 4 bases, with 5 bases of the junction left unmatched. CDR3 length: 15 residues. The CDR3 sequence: CASSFNGGGYNEQFF. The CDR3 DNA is TGTGCCAGCAGCTTTAACGGGGGGGGTTACAATGAGCAGTTCTTC. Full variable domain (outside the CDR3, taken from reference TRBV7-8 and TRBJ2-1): GAGVSQSPRYKVAKRGQDVALRCDPISGHVSLFWYQQALGQGPEFLTYFQNEAQLDKSGLPSDRFFAERPEGSVSTLKIQRTQQEDSAVYLCASSFNGGGYNEQFFGPGTRLTVL.